This T cell receptor beta chain was profiled in a study of blood T cell repertoires in COVID-19. As for the study in general: The United States, Italy and Spain supplied acute and convalescent COVID-19 samples. T cells, B-cell-depleted T cells, or PBMCs provided the cDNA or gDNA that served as material.

Some clones are missing from TCRdb's copy, which holds only in-frame ones; the method was immunoSEQ multiplex PCR. The sample records under 70,000 clones, 91% being singletons. This CDR3 has 14 residues. Per germline, CDR1 SGHRS and CDR2 YFSETQ. V gave up 3 bases and J gave up 7 bases, with 14 bases separating them. Source material: peripheral blood. The TCR sequence derives from a woman in her sixties with active or convalescent COVID-19. The chain carries TRBV5-1 and TRBJ2-1, with a tentative D call TRBD2 (5 bases). CDR3 bases: TGCGCCAGCAGCTCTGACGGGAATAGAAATGAGCAGTTCTTC. Its translation is CASSSDGNRNEQFF.